This T cell receptor beta chain derives from a study of T cell clones after liver transplantation. Study-wide context: TCRbeta sequencing after a pre-transplant mixed lymphocyte reaction identified graft-donor-reactive clones, later tracked in post-transplant blood. Pre-transplant mixed lymphocyte reactions yielded third-party-reactive TCRbeta sequences as comparators for graft-donor-reactive sequences. Three of eight recipients were HCV-positive; others had non-autoimmune, non-viral indications.

Thawed unstimulated PBMCs were FACS-sorted by CD3, CD4 and CD8 into two populations. Sequenced by immunoSEQ multiplex PCR; TCRdb stores in-frame clones only, minus some. Of roughly 51,000 clones listed, 65% to 80% are singletons. This clone has a single count. V was shortened by 4 bases and J by 8 bases, with 12 bases between the two germline ends. CDR1 SQVTM and CDR2 ANQGSEA come from the germline V gene. There are 12 residues in the CDR3. This sequence originates from a human patient who received a liver transplant. Some T cells may have originated in the graft donor. Sequencing used CD4+ T cells from blood, obtained approximately 54 months after liver transplant. This chain uses TRBV29-1 with TRBJ2-1, with a possible D match to TRBD1 (6 bases). CDR3 bases: TGCAGCGTTGTTAGGGGGATCGATGAGCAGTTCTTC. This codes for CSVVRGIDEQFF.